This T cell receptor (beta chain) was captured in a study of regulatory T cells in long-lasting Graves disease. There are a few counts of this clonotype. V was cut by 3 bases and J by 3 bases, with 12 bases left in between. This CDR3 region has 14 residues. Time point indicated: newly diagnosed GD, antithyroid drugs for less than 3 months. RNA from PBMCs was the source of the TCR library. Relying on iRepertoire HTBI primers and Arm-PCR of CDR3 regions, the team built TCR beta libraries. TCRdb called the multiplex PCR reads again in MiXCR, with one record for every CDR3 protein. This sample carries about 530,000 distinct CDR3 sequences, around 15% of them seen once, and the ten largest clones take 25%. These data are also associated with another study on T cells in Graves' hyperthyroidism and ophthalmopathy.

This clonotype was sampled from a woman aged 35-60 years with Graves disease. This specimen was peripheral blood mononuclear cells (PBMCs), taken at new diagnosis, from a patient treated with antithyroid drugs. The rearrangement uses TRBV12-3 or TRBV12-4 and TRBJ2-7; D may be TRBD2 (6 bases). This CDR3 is CASSFSREDYEQYF. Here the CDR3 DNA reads TGTGCCAGCAGTTTTTCGAGGGAGGACTACGAGCAGTACTTC.